A selection of T cell receptor beta chains follows, all from one sample in a study of CD8+ T cells in alopecia areata. Sequencing was performed with immunoSEQ multiplex PCR; in TCRdb, only in-frame clones are kept and a portion is missing. This sample has roughly 150,000 clones, with about three fifths found just once. The sequencing input was CD4+ T cells sorted from blood. The source is a human donor in good health. Each CDR3 is given with its conserved first and last residue. D genes are given only for firm matches. Size is omitted from some rows. Given values are once, few, many or a class for expanded clones.

v_gene	abundance	d_gene	j_gene	CDR3nt	CDR3aa
TRBV28	-	-	TRBJ2-4	TGTGCCAGCAGGCCCACCGTCCCGGGGATTCAGTACTTC	CASRPTVPGIQYF
TRBV5-1	few	-	TRBJ2-7	TGCGCCAGCAGCTTGGTAGGCGGTTCTACCTACGAGCAGTACTTC	CASSLVGGSTYEQYF
TRBV29-1	-	TRBD1	TRBJ2-7	TGCAGCGTTGTTTCTAGGACAGGACGACTGGAGTACGAGCAGTACTTC	CSVVSRTGRLEYEQYF
TRBV15	-	-	TRBJ2-3	TGTGCCACCAGCAGGCTAAACCGGGACACCCAACAGAGAGATACGCAGTATTTT	CATSRLNRDTQQRDTQYF
TRBV7-2	-	-	TRBJ1-2	TGTGCCAGCAGCTTAGCGGGGAGTGAGGGCTACACCTTC	CASSLAGSEGYTF
TRBV5-1	-	TRBD1	TRBJ1-2	TGCGCCAGCAGCTCTACAGGGGGAAACTATGGCTACACCTTC	CASSSTGGNYGYTF
TRBV28	-	TRBD1	TRBJ1-2	TGTGCCAGCAGTTTACGGGGACAGGCCCCCTATGGCTACACCTTC	CASSLRGQAPYGYTF
TRBV29-1	-	-	TRBJ2-1	TGCAGCGTTGAAGAGTGGTCTAGTCGGTGGTACAATGAGCAGTTCTTC	CSVEEWSSRWYNEQFF
TRBV30	-	-	TRBJ1-1	TGTGCCTGGAGCCGACAGTTGAACACTGAAGCTTTCTTT	CAWSRQLNTEAFF
TRBV29-1	-	-	TRBJ2-2	TGCAGCGTCCGGGACGCCGGGGAGCTGTTTTTT	CSVRDAGELFF
TRBV6-5	few	-	TRBJ2-1	TGTGCCAGCAGTTACTCTCACACCTCCGGCAGTAATGAGCAGTTCTTC	CASSYSHTSGSNEQFF
TRBV7-3	-	TRBD2	TRBJ2-1	TGTGCCAGCAGCTTAATGGGGCTAGCGGGAGTTAATGAGCAGTTCTTC	CASSLMGLAGVNEQFF
TRBV29-1	-	-	TRBJ2-7	TGCAGCGTTGGGGCTGGGTACTACGAGCAGTACTTC	CSVGAGYYEQYF
TRBV27	few	-	TRBJ2-1	TGTGCCAGCAGTTTATCCCCCAGGGCTGAGCAGTTCTTC	CASSLSPRAEQFF
TRBV11-1	-	-	TRBJ1-2	TGTGCCAGCAGCATGGGACGGCCGAACTATGGCTACACCTTC	CASSMGRPNYGYTF
TRBV23-1	many	-	TRBJ2-7	TGCGCCAGCAGTCCCCTCGGAGGCAACTCCTACGAGCAGTACTTC	CASSPLGGNSYEQYF
TRBV9	-	TRBD1	TRBJ1-2	TGTGCCAGCAGCTCAAGACAGGGCTATGGCTACACCTTC	CASSSRQGYGYTF
TRBV4-1	-	-	TRBJ2-1	TGCGCCAGCAGCCAATCCCCCTACAATGAGCAGTTCTTC	CASSQSPYNEQFF
TRBV10-3	few	TRBD2	TRBJ2-4	TGTGCCAAGCCGGGACTAGCGGGAGGGTCCAAAAACATTCAGTACTTC	CAKPGLAGGSKNIQYF
TRBV28	-	-	TRBJ2-3	TGTGCCAGCAGTCCCCGCGGTACGCAGTATTTT	CASSPRGTQYF
TRBV2	-	-	TRBJ2-3	TGTGCCAGCAGTCCTCTGATGGGAGCGAAGTCAGATACGCAGTATTTT	CASSPLMGAKSDTQYF
TRBV5-1	-	-	TRBJ1-2	TGCGCCAGCAGCTTGGAAACATCCTATGGCTACACCTTC	CASSLETSYGYTF
TRBV29-1	-	TRBD1	TRBJ2-7	TGCAGCGTTGTACAGGGGAGCTACGAGCAGTACTTC	CSVVQGSYEQYF
TRBV28	-	TRBD2	TRBJ2-1	TGTGCCAGCAGTTTCCCCGCAATGGGCCTTAGCGGGAGGGCCGGGCAGTTCTTC	CASSFPAMGLSGRAGQFF
TRBV29-1	-	-	TRBJ2-5	TGCAGCGTTGGAGACCATCTCGAGACCCAGTACTTC	CSVGDHLETQYF
TRBV4-1	-	-	TRBJ2-5	TGCGCCAGCAGCCACCCCTCGGCTCGGGTTGGAGAGACCCAGTACTTC	CASSHPSARVGETQYF
TRBV29-1	-	TRBD1	TRBJ2-3	TGCAGCGTCAAGAGTAGGACAGGGAGCACAGATACGCAGTATTTT	CSVKSRTGSTDTQYF
TRBV29-1	-	TRBD1	TRBJ2-7	TGCAGCGTTCCCTCGGACAGGGGCAGGGAGCAGTACTTC	CSVPSDRGREQYF
TRBV10-1	-	TRBD1	TRBJ2-7	TGCGCCAGCAGTGGCCGGGACAGCTCCTACGAGCAGTACTTC	CASSGRDSSYEQYF
TRBV29-1	-	-	TRBJ2-2	TGCAGCGTTCGGGCGGGGGCCGGCAACACCGGGGAGCTGTTTTTT	CSVRAGAGNTGELFF
TRBV29-1	-	-	TRBJ1-4	TGCAGCGTTGGAGTAGGACTAGGGGTGCTTTTT	CSVGVGLGVLF
TRBV20-1	-	-	TRBJ2-3	TGCAGTGCTAGGAGGACAGATACGCAGTATTTT	CSARRTDTQYF
TRBV29-1	-	TRBD1	TRBJ1-4	TGCAGTGTAGGGGACAGTGTTTTGGATGCAACTAATGAAAAACTGTTTTTT	CSVGDSVLDATNEKLFF
TRBV5-1	once	-	TRBJ1-1	TGCGCCAGCAGCTTGCCCGGGGACGGGGGCGCAACTTTCTTT	CASSLPGDGGATFF
TRBV7-9	few	TRBD2	TRBJ2-7	TGTGCCAGCAGCTTAGAACTAGCGGGCCACGAGCAGTACTTC	CASSLELAGHEQYF
TRBV28	-	-	TRBJ1-5	TGTGCCAGCAGTCCCACAGGGAGTAAGGGCAATCAGCCCCAGCATTTT	CASSPTGSKGNQPQHF